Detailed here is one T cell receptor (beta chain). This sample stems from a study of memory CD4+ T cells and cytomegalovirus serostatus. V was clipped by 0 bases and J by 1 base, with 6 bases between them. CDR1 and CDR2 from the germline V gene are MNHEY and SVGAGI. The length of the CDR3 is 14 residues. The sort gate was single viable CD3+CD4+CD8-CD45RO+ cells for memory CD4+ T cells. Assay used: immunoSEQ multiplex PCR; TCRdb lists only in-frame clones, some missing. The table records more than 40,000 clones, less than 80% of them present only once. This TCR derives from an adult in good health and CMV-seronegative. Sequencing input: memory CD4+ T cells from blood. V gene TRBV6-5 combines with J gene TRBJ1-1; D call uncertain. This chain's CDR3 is CASSYSAQNTEAFF. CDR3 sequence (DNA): TGTGCCAGCAGTTACTCAGCGCAGAACACTGAAGCTTTCTTT.